These T cell receptor beta chains were read from a single sample in a study of human T cells and chemical hapten exposure. TCRdb itself ran the RACE reads through MiXCR, one entry per CDR3 protein. This table holds tens of thousands of distinct CDR3 sequences, 4% to 4.5% found once. Sequences were obtained from whole blood. The receptors derive from a human donor in good health. Some clones in this sample may be carry-over from other donors' samples. Each CDR3 is given without its conserved first and last residue. The order of the fields is V gene, J gene, D gene, CDR3 protein. The D gene is left open where the match is weak.

TRBV11-3,TRBJ2-3,TRBD1,ASSSGTGTGLDTQY
TRBV2,TRBJ2-3,TRBD2,ASVAGLPSTDTQY
TRBV7-2,TRBJ2-3,-,ASSPPTDTQY
TRBV7-9,TRBJ1-1,TRBD1,ASSLFLGTGAKAEAF
TRBV18,TRBJ2-7,TRBD2,ASSPGTSGYEQY
TRBV30,TRBJ2-7,TRBD1,AWTRDRGAYEQY
TRBV11-2,TRBJ1-2,-,ASSLGGPIYGYT
TRBV7-9,TRBJ2-7,TRBD1,ASSPDRVSYEQY
TRBV29-1,TRBJ2-6,-,SVLTHSGANVLT
TRBV20-1,TRBJ1-5,-,SARDLAGGQPQH
TRBV21-1,TRBJ2-2,-,ASSKESGGEREARNTGELF
TRBV20-1,TRBJ2-1,TRBD2,SARDVAGGFYNEQF
TRBV2,TRBJ1-6,-,ASSGGAVNSPLH
TRBV20-1,TRBJ1-2,-,SASGQYLYGYT
TRBV20-1,TRBJ2-5,-,SALPDARDQY
TRBV6-6,TRBJ2-4,-,ASRQTGLAKNIQY
TRBV30,TRBJ1-2,-,AWGPSYPNYGYT
TRBV4-1,TRBJ2-3,TRBD2,ASSQGTTSGPTDTQY